The rows below give T cell receptor beta chains drawn from one sample of a study of T cell responses to AZD1222 COVID-19 vaccine. Repertoires were generated with immunoSEQ multiplex PCR, while TCRdb's copy carries only in-frame clones and drops some. The data hold over 100,000 clones, with about 80% observed a single time. The sequencing here drew on peripheral blood, taken on day 0 of AZD1222 vaccination. Receptors were obtained from an adult in good health. Both conserved end residues are part of each CDR3. Each record gives: V gene, CDR3 length, clone size, J gene, D gene, CDR3 DNA, CDR3 protein. The D gene is left open where the match is weak. Clone size appears in some rows only: once, few, many, or a class for an expanded clone.

v_gene: TRBV12-3/TRBV12-4
len: 13
abundance: NA
j_gene: TRBJ2-1
d_gene: NA
CDR3nt: TGTGCCAGCAGTTTGCGGCAGTACAATGAGCAGTTCTTC
CDR3aa: CASSLRQYNEQFF

v_gene: TRBV24-1
len: 14
abundance: NA
j_gene: TRBJ1-4
d_gene: NA
CDR3nt: TGTGCCACCAGGGAGGGGTGGAGGAATGAAAAACTGTTTTTT
CDR3aa: CATREGWRNEKLFF

v_gene: TRBV19
len: 14
abundance: NA
j_gene: TRBJ1-2
d_gene: NA
CDR3nt: TGTGCCAGTAGTATAACAGGCGACCCCTATGGCTACACCTTC
CDR3aa: CASSITGDPYGYTF

v_gene: TRBV5-1
len: 13
abundance: once
j_gene: TRBJ2-2
d_gene: NA
CDR3nt: TGCGCCAGCAGCTTGTTCTCCTCCGGGGAGCTGTTTTTT
CDR3aa: CASSLFSSGELFF

v_gene: TRBV4-1
len: 15
abundance: NA
j_gene: TRBJ2-7
d_gene: TRBD1
CDR3nt: TGCGCCAGCAGCCAAGATATCGGGACAGGTATCGAGCAGTACTTC
CDR3aa: CASSQDIGTGIEQYF

v_gene: TRBV11-3
len: 16
abundance: NA
j_gene: TRBJ2-7
d_gene: NA
CDR3nt: TGTGCCAGCAGCTTAGGGGTTGGAGGTATGACCTACGAGCAGTACTTC
CDR3aa: CASSLGVGGMTYEQYF

v_gene: TRBV24-1
len: 16
abundance: NA
j_gene: TRBJ2-1
d_gene: NA
CDR3nt: TGTGCCACCAGTCGGACCCGGGGCCCGGACTACAATGAGCAGTTCTTC
CDR3aa: CATSRTRGPDYNEQFF

v_gene: TRBV6-4
len: 17
abundance: NA
j_gene: TRBJ1-1
d_gene: TRBD1
CDR3nt: TGTGCCGGCAACCAGGACAGGGCACCCTTCATGAACACTGAAGCTTTCTTT
CDR3aa: CAGNQDRAPFMNTEAFF

v_gene: TRBV28
len: 14
abundance: NA
j_gene: TRBJ1-4
d_gene: TRBD1
CDR3nt: TGTGCCAGCAGTTTCCAGGGGGGAAATGAAAAACTGTTTTTT
CDR3aa: CASSFQGGNEKLFF

v_gene: TRBV16
len: 17
abundance: NA
j_gene: TRBJ1-5
d_gene: TRBD1
CDR3nt: TGTGCCAGCAGCCAACGTCAGGGGGTATCGAGCAATCAGCCCCAGCATTTT
CDR3aa: CASSQRQGVSSNQPQHF

v_gene: TRBV7-2
len: 16
abundance: NA
j_gene: TRBJ1-2
d_gene: TRBD1
CDR3nt: TGTGCCAGCAGCTTATTTACAGGGGACTCTAACTATGGCTACACCTTC
CDR3aa: CASSLFTGDSNYGYTF

v_gene: TRBV6-2/TRBV6-3
len: 17
abundance: NA
j_gene: TRBJ2-2
d_gene: TRBD1
CDR3nt: TGTGCCAGCAGTTACTCAAGGACAGGGCAAGACACCGGGGAGCTGTTTTTT
CDR3aa: CASSYSRTGQDTGELFF

v_gene: TRBV6-2/TRBV6-3
len: 14
abundance: NA
j_gene: TRBJ2-1
d_gene: NA
CDR3nt: TGTGCCAGCAGTTTACCCCCGCTGGGGAATGAGCAGTTCTTC
CDR3aa: CASSLPPLGNEQFF

v_gene: TRBV29-1
len: 14
abundance: NA
j_gene: TRBJ1-2
d_gene: TRBD1
CDR3nt: TGCAGCGTTGAACCAGGGGGCTTCAACTATGGCTACACCTTC
CDR3aa: CSVEPGGFNYGYTF

v_gene: TRBV18
len: 14
abundance: NA
j_gene: TRBJ2-1
d_gene: NA
CDR3nt: TGTGCCAGCTCACCAGGGACGGTATACAATGAGCAGTTCTTC
CDR3aa: CASSPGTVYNEQFF

v_gene: TRBV5-4
len: 15
abundance: NA
j_gene: TRBJ2-7
d_gene: TRBD2
CDR3nt: TGTGCCAGCAGCCCGGACGGCGGGAGGCGGGACGAGCAGTACTTC
CDR3aa: CASSPDGGRRDEQYF

v_gene: TRBV2
len: 13
abundance: NA
j_gene: TRBJ1-1
d_gene: TRBD1
CDR3nt: TGTGCCAGCAGTGGACAGGGGACCACTGAAGCTTTCTTT
CDR3aa: CASSGQGTTEAFF

v_gene: TRBV2
len: 15
abundance: NA
j_gene: TRBJ1-4
d_gene: NA
CDR3nt: TGTGCCAGCAGAGATCCACCCGCAACTAATGAAAAACTGTTTTTT
CDR3aa: CASRDPPATNEKLFF

v_gene: TRBV5-4
len: 15
abundance: few
j_gene: TRBJ2-7
d_gene: TRBD2
CDR3nt: TGTGCCAGCAGCTTTAGCGGGAGGGCCCGCTACGAGCAGTACTTC
CDR3aa: CASSFSGRARYEQYF

v_gene: TRBV7-9
len: 12
abundance: NA
j_gene: TRBJ1-3
d_gene: NA
CDR3nt: TGTGCCAGCAGCTTAAATGGCCAGATCATATATTTT
CDR3aa: CASSLNGQIIYF

v_gene: TRBV6-5
len: 15
abundance: NA
j_gene: TRBJ2-1
d_gene: TRBD2
CDR3nt: TGTGCCAGCAGCTTTACTAGCGGGATTTCCAATGAGCAGTTCTTC
CDR3aa: CASSFTSGISNEQFF

v_gene: TRBV11-3
len: 15
abundance: NA
j_gene: TRBJ2-2
d_gene: TRBD2
CDR3nt: TGTGCCAGCAGCCTGACTAGCCCGAACACCGGGGAGCTGTTTTTT
CDR3aa: CASSLTSPNTGELFF

v_gene: TRBV6-5
len: 12
abundance: NA
j_gene: TRBJ2-3
d_gene: NA
CDR3nt: TGTGCCAGCGTGGGGGGATCAGATACGCAGTATTTT
CDR3aa: CASVGGSDTQYF

v_gene: TRBV19
len: 15
abundance: NA
j_gene: TRBJ1-5
d_gene: NA
CDR3nt: TGTGCCAGTAGTATATTTGGGGAGGGGAATCAGCCCCAGCATTTT
CDR3aa: CASSIFGEGNQPQHF

v_gene: TRBV12-3/TRBV12-4
len: 13
abundance: NA
j_gene: TRBJ1-3
d_gene: NA
CDR3nt: TGTGCCAGCACCATACTCTCTGGAAACACCATATATTTT
CDR3aa: CASTILSGNTIYF

v_gene: TRBV9
len: 15
abundance: NA
j_gene: TRBJ1-2
d_gene: NA
CDR3nt: TGTGCCAGCAGCCCGTTTGAGGGGGATAGCTATGGCTACACCTTC
CDR3aa: CASSPFEGDSYGYTF

v_gene: TRBV18
len: 14
abundance: NA
j_gene: TRBJ2-7
d_gene: NA
CDR3nt: TGTGCCAGCTCACCAAATCAGGGTCGAGACGAGCAGTACTTC
CDR3aa: CASSPNQGRDEQYF

v_gene: TRBV7-8
len: 13
abundance: NA
j_gene: TRBJ1-5
d_gene: NA
CDR3nt: TGTGCCAGCAGCTTTTCCGAGAATCAGCCCCAGCATTTT
CDR3aa: CASSFSENQPQHF

v_gene: TRBV27
len: 18
abundance: few
j_gene: TRBJ2-3
d_gene: TRBD2
CDR3nt: TGTGCCAGCCCCCCCGGGACTAGCGGGAGGCCCCTCGCGGATACGCAGTATTTT
CDR3aa: CASPPGTSGRPLADTQYF

v_gene: TRBV6-6
len: 14
abundance: NA
j_gene: TRBJ1-5
d_gene: NA
CDR3nt: TGTGCCAGCAACCCCCAGGGTCTTGGTCAGCCCCAGCATTTT
CDR3aa: CASNPQGLGQPQHF

v_gene: TRBV7-2
len: 14
abundance: NA
j_gene: TRBJ1-1
d_gene: TRBD1
CDR3nt: TGTGCCAGCAGCCCGCAGGGGGTGGGCACTGAAGCTTTCTTT
CDR3aa: CASSPQGVGTEAFF

v_gene: TRBV5-1
len: 17
abundance: NA
j_gene: TRBJ2-7
d_gene: TRBD1
CDR3nt: TGCGCCAGCAGCTTGGCGGGACAGGCAAAAGCTCCCCACGAGCAGTACTTC
CDR3aa: CASSLAGQAKAPHEQYF

v_gene: TRBV9
len: 13
abundance: few
j_gene: TRBJ2-3
d_gene: NA
CDR3nt: TGTGCCAGCAGCGTAGCGGGTACAGATACGCAGTATTTT
CDR3aa: CASSVAGTDTQYF

v_gene: TRBV2
len: 15
abundance: NA
j_gene: TRBJ2-7
d_gene: NA
CDR3nt: TGTGCCAGCAGTGACTTTGAAAATACCTCCTACGAGCAGTACTTC
CDR3aa: CASSDFENTSYEQYF

v_gene: TRBV7-9
len: 14
abundance: NA
j_gene: TRBJ1-1
d_gene: TRBD1
CDR3nt: TGTGCCAGCAGCTCACGGACAGGTGGAACTGAAGCTTTCTTT
CDR3aa: CASSSRTGGTEAFF

v_gene: TRBV19
len: 15
abundance: NA
j_gene: TRBJ1-5
d_gene: NA
CDR3nt: TGTGCCAGTAGTATAATGGGGGGCCGATATCAGCCCCAGCATTTT
CDR3aa: CASSIMGGRYQPQHF

v_gene: TRBV11-1
len: 16
abundance: few
j_gene: TRBJ2-3
d_gene: NA
CDR3nt: TGTGCCAGCAGCTTAGGATACCGCGGGGGCACAGATACGCAGTATTTT
CDR3aa: CASSLGYRGGTDTQYF

v_gene: TRBV3-1/TRBV3-2
len: 16
abundance: few
j_gene: TRBJ1-4
d_gene: NA
CDR3nt: TGTGCCAGCAGCCTCGGTATTGGGGGTTCGTATGAAAAACTGTTTTTT
CDR3aa: CASSLGIGGSYEKLFF

v_gene: TRBV28
len: 12
abundance: NA
j_gene: TRBJ1-6
d_gene: NA
CDR3nt: TGTGCCAGCAGAAGGGTTAATTCACCCCTCCACTTT
CDR3aa: CASRRVNSPLHF

v_gene: TRBV6-1
len: 15
abundance: NA
j_gene: TRBJ1-4
d_gene: NA
CDR3nt: TGTGCCAGCAGTGAAAGGGCAGCGGGAGATGAAAAACTGTTTTTT
CDR3aa: CASSERAAGDEKLFF

v_gene: TRBV9
len: 14
abundance: NA
j_gene: TRBJ1-2
d_gene: TRBD1
CDR3nt: TGTGCCAGCAGCGCCCAGGGGGCCAACTATGGCTACACCTTC
CDR3aa: CASSAQGANYGYTF

v_gene: TRBV6-5
len: 14
abundance: once
j_gene: TRBJ1-5
d_gene: TRBD1
CDR3nt: TGTGCCAGCAACCGTTCGGACAGGGTGCAGCCCCAGCATTTT
CDR3aa: CASNRSDRVQPQHF

v_gene: TRBV27
len: 14
abundance: NA
j_gene: TRBJ1-1
d_gene: NA
CDR3nt: TGTGCCAGCAGTCAATGGGGGGAAAACACTGAAGCTTTCTTT
CDR3aa: CASSQWGENTEAFF

v_gene: TRBV5-8
len: 15
abundance: NA
j_gene: TRBJ1-4
d_gene: TRBD1
CDR3nt: TGTGCCAGCAGCTTGGGGGACAGGGTGGACGAAAAACTGTTTTTT
CDR3aa: CASSLGDRVDEKLFF

v_gene: TRBV11-2
len: 16
abundance: NA
j_gene: TRBJ2-5
d_gene: TRBD2
CDR3nt: TGTGCCCGCCGCCGAGGGGGGGGCGGGAGGGGCGAGACCCAGTACTTC
CDR3aa: CARRRGGGGRGETQYF

v_gene: TRBV24-1
len: 15
abundance: once
j_gene: TRBJ1-6
d_gene: NA
CDR3nt: TGTGCCACCAGTGAAACAGGAGCCTATAATTCACCCCTCCACTTT
CDR3aa: CATSETGAYNSPLHF

v_gene: TRBV6-5
len: 14
abundance: NA
j_gene: TRBJ1-3
d_gene: TRBD1
CDR3nt: TGTGCCAGCAGTAGCAGGGGGCTTGGAAACACCATATATTTT
CDR3aa: CASSSRGLGNTIYF

v_gene: TRBV11-2
len: 15
abundance: once
j_gene: TRBJ1-5
d_gene: TRBD1
CDR3nt: TGTGCCAGCAGCAGGGGACAGGATCGCAATCAGCCCCAGCATTTT
CDR3aa: CASSRGQDRNQPQHF

v_gene: TRBV7-9
len: 15
abundance: NA
j_gene: TRBJ2-7
d_gene: NA
CDR3nt: TGTGCCAGCAGCTTAGCGGGGACCCGAGGATACGAGCAGTACTTC
CDR3aa: CASSLAGTRGYEQYF

v_gene: TRBV18
len: 13
abundance: NA
j_gene: TRBJ2-7
d_gene: NA
CDR3nt: TGTGCCAGCTCACCAGGCGGAACCTACGAGCAGTACTTC
CDR3aa: CASSPGGTYEQYF

v_gene: TRBV19
len: 15
abundance: NA
j_gene: TRBJ2-2
d_gene: TRBD1
CDR3nt: TGTGCCAGTAGTATGGGACAGGCGAACACCGGGGAGCTGTTTTTT
CDR3aa: CASSMGQANTGELFF

v_gene: TRBV10-2
len: 18
abundance: NA
j_gene: TRBJ1-5
d_gene: NA
CDR3nt: TGCGCCAGGTTCTGGAAGGCCAGTCCCGGCGGCGGCAATCAGCCCCAGCATTTT
CDR3aa: CARFWKASPGGGNQPQHF

v_gene: TRBV6-6
len: 14
abundance: NA
j_gene: TRBJ2-1
d_gene: NA
CDR3nt: TGTGCCAGCAGTAACCGGCTAGCCTCCAATGAGCAGTTCTTC
CDR3aa: CASSNRLASNEQFF